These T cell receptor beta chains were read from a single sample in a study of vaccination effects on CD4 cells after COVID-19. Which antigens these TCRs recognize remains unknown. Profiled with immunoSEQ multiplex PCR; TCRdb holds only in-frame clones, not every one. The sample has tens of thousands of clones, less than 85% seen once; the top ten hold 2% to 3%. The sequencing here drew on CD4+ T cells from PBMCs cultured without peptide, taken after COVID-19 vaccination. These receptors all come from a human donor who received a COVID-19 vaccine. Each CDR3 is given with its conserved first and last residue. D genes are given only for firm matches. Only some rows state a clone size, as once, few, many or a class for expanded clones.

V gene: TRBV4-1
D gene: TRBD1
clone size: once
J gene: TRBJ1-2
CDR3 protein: CASSQSTGGASLGYTF
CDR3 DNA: TGCGCCAGCAGCCAGTCAACAGGGGGCGCTTCTCTCGGCTACACCTTC

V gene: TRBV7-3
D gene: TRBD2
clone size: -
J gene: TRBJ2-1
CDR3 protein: CASRLAGGIIDHNEQFF
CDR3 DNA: TGTGCCAGCAGGTTAGCGGGGGGAATAATCGATCACAATGAGCAGTTCTTC

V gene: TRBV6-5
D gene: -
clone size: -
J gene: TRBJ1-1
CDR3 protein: CASSYTTELLNTEAFF
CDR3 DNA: TGTGCCAGCAGTTACACGACAGAGCTGTTGAACACTGAAGCTTTCTTT

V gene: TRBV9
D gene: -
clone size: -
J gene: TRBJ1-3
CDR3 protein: CASSVEGRPGNTIYF
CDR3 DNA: TGTGCCAGCAGCGTAGAGGGGCGCCCGGGGAACACCATATATTTT

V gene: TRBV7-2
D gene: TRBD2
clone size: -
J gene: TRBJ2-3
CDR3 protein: CASSRNSGGADTQYF
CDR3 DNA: TGTGCCAGCAGCCGCAATAGCGGGGGGGCAGATACGCAGTATTTT

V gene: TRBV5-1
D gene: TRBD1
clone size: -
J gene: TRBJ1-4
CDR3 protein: CASSLEGASNEKLFF
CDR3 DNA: TGCGCCAGCAGCTTGGAGGGGGCCAGCAATGAAAAACTGTTTTTT

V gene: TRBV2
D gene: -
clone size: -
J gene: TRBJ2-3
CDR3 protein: CASSPRAVWDTQYF
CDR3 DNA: TGTGCCAGCAGCCCTCGAGCCGTTTGGGATACGCAGTATTTT

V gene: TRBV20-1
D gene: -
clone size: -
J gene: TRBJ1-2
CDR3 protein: CSASPPGRVYGYTF
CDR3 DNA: TGCAGTGCTAGTCCCCCCGGACGGGTCTATGGCTACACCTTC

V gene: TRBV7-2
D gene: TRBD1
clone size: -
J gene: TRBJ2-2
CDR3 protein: CASSLMGQTTGELFF
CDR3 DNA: TGTGCCAGCAGCTTAATGGGACAGACCACCGGGGAGCTGTTTTTT

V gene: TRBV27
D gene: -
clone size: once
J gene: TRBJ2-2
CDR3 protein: CASSTPDSLITRELFF
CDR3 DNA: TGTGCCAGCAGTACTCCTGACTCCCTTATTACCCGGGAGCTGTTTTTT

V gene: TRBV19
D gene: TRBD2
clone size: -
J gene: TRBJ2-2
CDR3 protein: CASPEVRASGLNTGELFF
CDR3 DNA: TGTGCCAGTCCGGAGGTACGGGCTAGCGGATTGAACACCGGGGAGCTGTTTTTT

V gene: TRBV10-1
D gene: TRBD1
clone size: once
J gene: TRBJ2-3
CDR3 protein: CASSVGTGKDTQYF
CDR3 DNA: TGCGCCAGCAGTGTGGGGACAGGGAAAGATACGCAGTATTTT

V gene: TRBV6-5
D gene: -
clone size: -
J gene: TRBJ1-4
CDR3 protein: CASSPFQNEKLFF
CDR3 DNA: TGTGCCAGCAGTCCATTTCAGAATGAAAAACTGTTTTTT

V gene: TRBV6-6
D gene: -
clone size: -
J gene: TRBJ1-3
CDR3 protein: CASSYSDSDGNTIYF
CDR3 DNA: TGTGCCAGCAGTTACTCGGACAGCGATGGAAACACCATATATTTT

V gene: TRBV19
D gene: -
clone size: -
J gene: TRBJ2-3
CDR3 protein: CASRRSLTPTDTQYF
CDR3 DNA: TGTGCCAGTAGACGATCCTTGACCCCTACAGATACGCAGTATTTT

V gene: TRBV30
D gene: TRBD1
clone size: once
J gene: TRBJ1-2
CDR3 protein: CAWQSDRGQGGYTF
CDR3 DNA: TGTGCCTGGCAGTCGGACAGGGGACAAGGAGGCTACACCTTC

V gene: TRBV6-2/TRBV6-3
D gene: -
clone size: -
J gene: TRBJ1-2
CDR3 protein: CASSPPPGRTNYGYTF
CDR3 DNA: TGTGCCAGCAGCCCTCCCCCGGGGCGTACTAACTATGGCTACACCTTC

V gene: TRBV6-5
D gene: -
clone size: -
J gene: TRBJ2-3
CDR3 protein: CATRAALSTDTQYF
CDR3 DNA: TGTGCCACCCGGGCAGCACTTAGCACAGATACGCAGTATTTT

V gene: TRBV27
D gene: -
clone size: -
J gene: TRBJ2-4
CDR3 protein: CASSPSGTNKNIQYF
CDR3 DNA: TGTGCCAGCAGCCCCTCCGGGACGAATAAAAACATTCAGTACTTC

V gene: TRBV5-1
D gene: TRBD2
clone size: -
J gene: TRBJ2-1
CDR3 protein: CASSLEAGNEQFF
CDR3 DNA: TGCGCCAGCAGCTTGGAAGCGGGAAATGAGCAGTTCTTC

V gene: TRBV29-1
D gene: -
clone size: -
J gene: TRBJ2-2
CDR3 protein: CSVRTANTGELFF
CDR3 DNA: TGCAGCGTACGGACCGCGAACACCGGGGAGCTGTTTTTT

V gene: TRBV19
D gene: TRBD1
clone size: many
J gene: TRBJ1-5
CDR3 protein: CASSTPTGVLNQPQHF
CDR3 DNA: TGTGCCAGTAGTACTCCGACAGGGGTCCTTAATCAGCCCCAGCATTTT

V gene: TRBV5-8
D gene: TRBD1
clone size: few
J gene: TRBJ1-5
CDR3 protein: CASSSGQGSNQPQHF
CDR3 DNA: TGTGCCAGCAGCTCGGGACAGGGGAGCAATCAGCCCCAGCATTTT

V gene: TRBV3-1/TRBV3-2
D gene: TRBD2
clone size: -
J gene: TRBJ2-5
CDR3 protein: CASRLTSGEETQYF
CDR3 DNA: TGTGCCAGCAGACTGACTAGCGGGGAAGAGACCCAGTACTTC

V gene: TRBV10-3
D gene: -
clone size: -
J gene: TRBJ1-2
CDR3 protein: CAISETGRTYGYTF
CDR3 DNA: TGTGCCATCAGTGAGACCGGGAGGACCTATGGCTACACCTTC

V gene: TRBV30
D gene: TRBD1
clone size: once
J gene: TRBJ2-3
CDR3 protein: CAWSPPGQGVGDTQYF
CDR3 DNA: TGTGCCTGGAGTCCTCCGGGACAGGGGGTCGGAGATACGCAGTATTTT

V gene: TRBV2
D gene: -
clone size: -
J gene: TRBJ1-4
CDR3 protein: CASSERDLREKLFF
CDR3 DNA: TGTGCCAGCAGTGAACGGGACCTCCGTGAAAAACTGTTTTTT

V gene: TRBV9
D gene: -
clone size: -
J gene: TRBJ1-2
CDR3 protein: CASSPRGVGPRDYGYTF
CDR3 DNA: TGTGCCAGCAGCCCGAGGGGAGTGGGGCCCCGGGACTATGGCTACACCTTC

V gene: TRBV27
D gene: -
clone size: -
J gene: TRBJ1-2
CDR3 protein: CASSLSGALGYTF
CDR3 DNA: TGTGCCAGCAGTTTATCGGGGGCCCTTGGCTACACCTTC

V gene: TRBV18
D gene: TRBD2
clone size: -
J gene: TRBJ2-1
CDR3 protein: CASSPVGLAGGLHNEQFF
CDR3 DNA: TGTGCCAGCTCCCCTGTGGGACTAGCGGGGGGCCTGCACAATGAGCAGTTCTTC

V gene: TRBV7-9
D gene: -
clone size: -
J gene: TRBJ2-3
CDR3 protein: CASPLGLAGGDTQYF
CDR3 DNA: TGTGCCAGCCCCTTGGGGCTAGCTGGGGGAGATACGCAGTATTTT

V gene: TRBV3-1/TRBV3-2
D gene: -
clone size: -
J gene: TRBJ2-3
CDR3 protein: CASSQGTFTDTQYF
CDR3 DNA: TGTGCCAGCAGCCAAGGGACTTTCACAGATACGCAGTATTTT

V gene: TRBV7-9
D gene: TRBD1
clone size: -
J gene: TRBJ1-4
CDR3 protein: CASSLGTGDNEKLFF
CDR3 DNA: TGTGCCAGCAGCTTAGGGACAGGGGATAATGAAAAACTGTTTTTT

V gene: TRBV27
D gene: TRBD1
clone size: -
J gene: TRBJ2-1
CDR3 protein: CASRDRGSSYNEQFF
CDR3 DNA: TGTGCCAGCCGGGACAGGGGAAGCTCCTACAATGAGCAGTTCTTC

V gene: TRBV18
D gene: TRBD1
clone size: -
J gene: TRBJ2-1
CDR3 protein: CASSRTGSYSQFF
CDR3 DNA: TGTGCCAGCTCGCGGACAGGGTCTTACAGTCAGTTCTTC

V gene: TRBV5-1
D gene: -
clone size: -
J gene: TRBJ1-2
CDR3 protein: CASSLSVGDGYTF
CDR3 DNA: TGCGCCAGCAGCTTGTCGGTGGGGGATGGCTACACCTTC

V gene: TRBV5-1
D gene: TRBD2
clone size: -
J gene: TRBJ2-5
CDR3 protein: CASSFGTAGIVMETQYF
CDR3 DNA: TGCGCCAGCAGCTTTGGAACAGCGGGGATCGTAATGGAGACCCAGTACTTC

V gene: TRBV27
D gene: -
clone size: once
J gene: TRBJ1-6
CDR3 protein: CASSTGTPSPLHF
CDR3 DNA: TGTGCCAGCAGTACCGGGACACCCTCACCCCTCCACTTT

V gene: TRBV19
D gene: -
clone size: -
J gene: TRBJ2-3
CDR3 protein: CASRSWGVTDTQYF
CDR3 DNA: TGTGCCAGTAGGTCCTGGGGGGTTACAGATACGCAGTATTTT

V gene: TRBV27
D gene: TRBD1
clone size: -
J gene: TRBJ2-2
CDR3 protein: CASSRQGVELFF
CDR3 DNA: TGTGCCAGCAGTCGACAGGGGGTGGAGCTGTTTTTT

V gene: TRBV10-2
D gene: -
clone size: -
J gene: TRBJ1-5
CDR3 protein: CASSETRDSHQPQHF
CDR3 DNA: TGCGCCAGCAGTGAGACACGGGACTCGCATCAGCCCCAGCATTTT

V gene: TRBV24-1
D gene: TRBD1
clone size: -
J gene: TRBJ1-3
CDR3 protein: CATSGQGDTIYF
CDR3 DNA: TGTGCCACATCGGGACAGGGAGACACCATATATTTT

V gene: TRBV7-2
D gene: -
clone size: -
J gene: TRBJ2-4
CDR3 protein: CASSLQGKNIQYF
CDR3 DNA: TGTGCCAGCAGCTTACAGGGTAAAAACATTCAGTACTTC